The 28 T cell receptor beta chains below come from one sample, sequenced in a study of a mutant IDH1 vaccine in newly diagnosed glioma. Profiled with immunoSEQ multiplex PCR; TCRdb holds only in-frame clones, not every one. The sample has approximately 60,000 clones, approximately 87% seen once. For these receptors, no antigen is known. Time point described: week 23, last vaccination. A 20-mer mutant IDH1 peptide at 300 ug was injected subcutaneously with topical imiquimod. The sample here was PBMCs, taken from a glioma patient whose treatment included an IDH1 peptide vaccine. These receptors were taken from a man aged 35-49 years with glioma.

The chain employs TRBV4-1 and TRBJ1-1; maybe TRBD1 (6 bases). Per the germline V gene, CDR1 is MGHRA and CDR2 is YSYEKL. This CDR3 has 15 residues. The V gene lost 4 bases and the J gene lost 1 base, with 13 bases spanning the gap. CDR3 nucleotides: TGCGCCAGCAGCCCCACAGGGACACCGAACACTGAAGCTTTCTTT. Protein product: CASSPTGTPNTEAFF.

This clone was observed a handful of times. The rearrangement joins TRBV9 to TRBJ1-2; tentative D call: TRBD1 (6 bases). Germline V gene sequence: CDR1 SGDLS, CDR2 YYNGEE. This CDR3 has 13 amino acids. Deletions cut 3 bases from V and 3 bases from J, with 9 bases between. The CDR3 here is CASSEGGYYGYTF. CDR3 coding DNA: TGTGCCAGCAGCGAAGGGGGGTACTATGGCTACACCTTC.

The chain joins TRBV5-4 to TRBJ2-7; D not certain. This CDR3 comprises 15 residues. V lost 4 bases and J 2 bases, leaving 16 bases between the germline ends. Germline values: CDR1 SGHNT, CDR2 YYREEE (reference sequence). In nucleotides, the CDR3 is TGTGCCAGCAGCCGCGACTCTCCCGGTACCTACGAGCAGTACTTC. It encodes CASSRDSPGTYEQYF.

The chain employs TRBV10-3 and TRBJ2-1; possibly TRBD2 for D (5 bases). The CDR3 contains 13 residues. Looked up from germline, CDR1 is ENHRY and CDR2 is SYGVKD. V shed 5 bases and J shed 7 bases, with 12 bases lying between them. The chain's CDR3 is CAISPISGNEQFF. CDR3 coding DNA: TGTGCCATCAGTCCCATATCGGGGAATGAGCAGTTCTTC.

The J gene is TRBJ2-7, the V gene TRBV2, with TRBD1 as a possible D gene (6 bases). V was cut by 8 bases and J by 2 bases, with 10 bases left in between. Germline values: CDR1 SNHLY, CDR2 FYNNEI. The CDR3 has 12 amino acids. CDR3 bases: TGTGCCAGCGGACAGCGGACCTACGAGCAGTACTTC. This gives the protein CASGQRTYEQYF.

The genes are TRBV6-6 and TRBJ2-3; a possible D gene is TRBD2 (6 bases). This CDR3 has 15 amino acids. V was trimmed by 7 bases and J by 2 bases, leaving 16 bases between them. The germline V gene has CDR1 MNHNY and CDR2 SVGAGI (reference sequence). Here the CDR3 reads CASISGRLFTDTQYF. CDR3 coding DNA: TGTGCCAGCATCTCCGGGAGACTTTTCACAGATACGCAGTATTTT.

The rearrangement uses TRBV28 and TRBJ2-7; D uncertain. This CDR3 region has 12 residues. V gave up 2 bases and J gave up 6 bases, with 8 bases separating them. In germline, CDR1 is MDHEN, CDR2 SYDVKM. Written as DNA, the CDR3 is TGTGCCAGCAGTTTAGCTGCCAGCGAGCAGTACTTC. Its translation is CASSLAASEQYF.

This rearrangement joins TRBV5-1 to TRBJ2-7, with 7 bases identical to TRBD1. The V gene end was trimmed by 4 bases and the J gene end by 6 bases; junction bases not matched to a gene: 10. The CDR3 consists of 14 residues. From germline, CDR1 is SGHRS and CDR2 YFSETQ. The chain's CDR3 is CASSPWTGHGEQYF. The CDR3, as DNA: TGCGCCAGCAGCCCATGGACAGGTCACGGCGAGCAGTACTTC.

V gene TRBV7-2 combines with J gene TRBJ2-1, with D hard to call. Looked up from germline, CDR1 is SGHTA and CDR2 is FQGNSA. V gave up 4 bases and J gave up 3 bases, with 1 base separating them. The CDR3 has 11 residues. The CDR3 DNA reads as TGTGCCAGCAGCTACTACAATGAGCAGTTCTTC. It encodes CASSYYNEQFF.

V usage is TRBV20-1 and J usage is TRBJ1-1; D not certain. The CDR3 contains 11 residues. Trimming removed 8 bases at V and 5 bases at J, with 12 bases between. Germline V gives CDR1 DFQATT, CDR2 SNEGSKA (reference sequence). CDR3 sequence: CSWNLGTEAFF. Here the CDR3 DNA reads TGCAGTTGGAACCTAGGAACTGAAGCTTTCTTT.

V is TRBV12-5 and J is TRBJ2-1; TRBD1 agrees at 9 bases. Germline V lookup: CDR1 LGHNT, CDR2 FRNRAP. CDR3 length: 15 residues. Losses at the gene ends were 5 bases for V and 6 bases for J; bases not matched to a gene: 8. The CDR3 DNA follows: TGTGCTAGTGGTCTGGGACAGGGCGCGGGCAATGAGCAGTTCTTC. Its protein product is CASGLGQGAGNEQFF.

The V and J genes are TRBV7-9 and TRBJ1-5, with D maybe TRBD1 (5 bases). The V end was cut by 1 base, the J end by 5 bases, with 9 bases between. Looked up from germline, CDR1 is SEHNR and CDR2 is FQNEAQ (reference sequence). The CDR3 is 14 residues long. CDR3 DNA sequence: TGTGCCAGCAGCTTAGGTCAGGGTCATCAGCCCCAGCATTTT. As protein: CASSLGQGHQPQHF.

The J gene is TRBJ1-1, the V gene TRBV15; D is ambiguous. V was trimmed by 5 bases and J by 7 bases, leaving 14 bases between them. The CDR3 length is 13 residues. Germline V CDR1 and CDR2: LNHNV, YYDKDF (reference sequence). The DNA of the CDR3 is TGTGCCACCAGCGCAGAGCCTTGGAGTGAAGCTTTCTTT. This gives the protein CATSAEPWSEAFF.

V usage is TRBV27 and J usage is TRBJ2-1; D perhaps matches TRBD2 (6 bases). Germline CDR1 reads MNHEY; CDR2 reads SMNVEV (reference sequence). The CDR3 loop spans 14 amino acids. Trimming removed 0 bases at V and 10 bases at J, with 13 bases between. The CDR3 region has the DNA TGTGCCAGCAGTTTATCGCACGGGGGAAGCGAGCAGTTCTTC. Residues: CASSLSHGGSEQFF.

The CDR3 spells CASTKGRLALGTQYF. The CDR3 DNA sequence: TGTGCCAGCACCAAGGGGCGTCTGGCCCTTGGTACGCAGTATTTT. The V gene is TRBV7-2, the J gene TRBJ2-3, with D tentatively TRBD1 (5 bases). The CDR3 totals 15 residues. Trimming shortened V by 7 bases and J by 8 bases, and 22 bases separated the two germline ends. The germline V gene encodes CDR1 SGHTA and CDR2 FQGNSA.

The chain employs TRBV6-6 and TRBJ2-7; D is unresolved. Trimming removed 7 bases at V and 2 bases at J, with 9 bases between. In germline, CDR1 is MNHNY, CDR2 SVGAGI (reference sequence). The CDR3 covers 12 residues. This CDR3 reads CASKKATYEQYF. In nucleotides, the CDR3 is TGTGCCAGCAAGAAGGCAACCTACGAGCAGTACTTC.

The rearrangement links TRBV6-5 to TRBJ2-7, with D uncertain. The germline V and J ends were trimmed by 2 bases and 0 bases, with 11 bases remaining between them. The CDR3 spans 15 residues. Germline assignment: CDR1 MNHEY and CDR2 SVGAGI. In DNA, the CDR3 is TGTGCCAGCAGTTACCAGGCCGGTTTCTCCTACGAGCAGTACTTC. It codes for CASSYQAGFSYEQYF.

V gene TRBV5-6 combines with J gene TRBJ2-7, with D tentatively TRBD1 (6 bases). This CDR3 has 14 residues. CDR1 is SGHDT and CDR2 is YYEEEE in the germline V gene. The V and J ends lost 0 bases and 5 bases respectively, with 12 bases between them. The CDR3 DNA reads TGTGCCAGCAGCTTGGAGCCTGGGGGCCACGAGCAGTACTTC. The encoded protein is CASSLEPGGHEQYF.

V and J are TRBV14 and TRBJ2-7; D is possibly TRBD1 or TRBD2 (5 bases each). Per germline, CDR1 SGHDN and CDR2 FVKESK. The CDR3 has 16 amino acids. V lost 3 bases, J lost 3 bases, and 18 bases lay in between. The CDR3, as DNA: TGTGCCAGCAGCCAGGACCCGGGACGCGGCTTCTACGAGCAGTACTTC. Translating it yields CASSQDPGRGFYEQYF.

The rearrangement joins TRBV19 to TRBJ1-1, with a tentative D call TRBD1 (6 bases). The CDR3 length is 17 residues. The germline gives CDR1 LNHDA, CDR2 SQIVND (reference sequence). Trimming took 1 base from V and 6 from J, leaving 21 bases between them. In DNA form, the CDR3 reads TGTGCCAGTAGTATAGTGGTGAGGAGGCAGGGGCCGCCTGAAGCTTTCTTT. It encodes CASSIVVRRQGPPEAFF.

V usage is TRBV6-1 and J usage is TRBJ2-3; tentative D call: TRBD1 (5 bases). Between the trimmed V and J ends, which lost 7 bases and 2 bases, there was a span of 13 bases. Germline V lookup: CDR1 MNHNS, CDR2 SASEGT. The length of the CDR3 is 14 residues. This chain's CDR3 is CASNYIGDTDTQYF. In DNA form, the CDR3 reads TGTGCCAGCAATTACATAGGGGACACAGATACGCAGTATTTT.

This clone was picked up one time. The chain is built from TRBV5-1 and TRBJ1-3, with D uncertain. V was cut by 4 bases and J by 0 bases, with 14 bases left in between. This CDR3 region has 16 residues. Per the germline V gene, CDR1 is SGHRS and CDR2 is YFSETQ. CDR3 sequence reads: CASSPAGEYSGNTIYF. The DNA of the CDR3 is TGCGCCAGCAGCCCGGCAGGAGAATACTCTGGAAACACCATATATTTT.

The rearrangement joins TRBV7-2 to TRBJ2-7, with D tentatively TRBD1 (6 bases). In germline, CDR1 is SGHTA, CDR2 FQGNSA. The CDR3 runs 12 residues. V lost 8 bases and J 4 bases, leaving 12 bases between the germline ends. CDR3 DNA sequence: TGTGCCAGCGGCCAGGGGATTTACGAGCAGTACTTC. Its protein is CASGQGIYEQYF. Filled out from reference TRBV7-2 and TRBJ2-7, the complete variable domain reads GAGVSQSPSNKVTEKGKDVELRCDPISGHTALYWYRQSLGQGLEFLIYFQGNSAPDKSGLPSDRFSAERTGGSVSTLTIQRTQQEDSAVYLCASGQGIYEQYFGPGTRLTVT.

The chain combines TRBV6-1 with TRBJ1-4, with no clear D. CDR1 and CDR2 (germline): MNHNS, SASEGT. Trimming took 3 bases from V and 0 from J, leaving 11 bases between them. The CDR3 has 16 amino acids. The CDR3 DNA sequence: TGTGCCAGCAGTGAGAGGACCGTAACAACTAATGAAAAACTGTTTTTT. It yields the protein CASSERTVTTNEKLFF.

This clone has only a few counts. The chain recombines TRBV6-6 with TRBJ2-1, with no clear D. This CDR3 region has 10 residues. The germline CDR1 and CDR2 sequences are MNHNY and SVGAGI (reference sequence). With 7 bases removed from V and 7 bases from J, the gap between germline ends came to 5 bases. CDR3 sequence reads: CASTLNEQFF. CDR3 coding DNA: TGTGCCAGCACATTAAATGAGCAGTTCTTC.

The chain is built from TRBV28 and TRBJ2-7; D gene unclear. V lost 2 bases, J lost 6 bases, and 5 bases lay in between. Germline CDR1 and CDR2: MDHEN and SYDVKM. The CDR3 covers 11 residues. CDR3 loop: CASSLTREQYF. DNA for the CDR3: TGTGCCAGCAGTTTAACTCGCGAGCAGTACTTC.

The chain joins TRBV7-8 to TRBJ1-4; 7 nucleotides match TRBD1. The CDR3 is 16 residues long. Germline V CDR1 and CDR2: SGHVS, FQNEAQ. With V trimmed by 3 bases and J by 5 bases, 9 bases remained unmatched. Written as DNA, the CDR3 is TGTGCCAGCAGCTTGGGACCGGGACAGCTAAATGAAAAACTGTTTTTT. Translating it yields CASSLGPGQLNEKLFF.

This chain connects TRBV25-1 to TRBJ2-5; TRBD1 agrees at 10 bases. Losses at the gene ends were 4 bases for V and 4 bases for J; bases not matched to a gene: 3. The CDR3 runs 14 residues. The V gene's germline CDR1 is MGHDK and CDR2 SYGVNS. Here the CDR3 reads CASSGQGAGETQYF. The CDR3 DNA reads TGTGCCAGCAGTGGACAGGGGGCGGGAGAGACCCAGTACTTC.